The sequence of this T cell receptor (beta chain) was determined in a study of patients and donors after allogeneic stem cell transplantation (dated by TCRdb to 2019 to 2021). The library was made by RT-PCR. TCRdb shows the sequencer as NextSeq 550. TCRdb reanalyzed the raw reads on its own, using fastp at Q25 for trimming and MiXCR for clone calling, and kept in-frame beta chains. Duplicate CDR3 protein sequences are folded into a single record with the most common DNA and genes. Counted in this sample were approximately 88,000 distinct CDR3 sequences; roughly 5.1% of them appeared once. Together, the top ten hold about 2.5% of the sample. This clonotype is medium-sized (0.01 to 0.1%) in terms of sample share. Its antigen is currently not known. No base quality information exists; no much larger clone differs at one position. The receptor was derived from a human donor who was either an allogeneic HSCT recipient or a stem cell or donor lymphocyte infusion donor (not recorded which). It is not recorded whose cells these are; they may come from a transplant donor. Sequenced material: blood, either unsorted or a sorted T cell fraction (not recorded which).

The DNA sequence is given as TGTGCCAGCAGCCAACTTTCGGGAGCTGGGGCCCGAGAGACCCAGTACTTC. This codes for CASSQLSGAGARETQYF. The chain couples TRBV3-1 to TRBJ2-5; the D gene is perhaps TRBD2, from 6 matching bases. V is pared back by 2 bases and J by 4 bases, with 20 bases lying between the germline termini. Sequences LGHDT (CDR1) and YNNKEL (CDR2) are obtained from the germline V gene (reference sequence). Measured from the cysteine to the phenylalanine, the CDR3 is 17 residues long. Solely the CDR3 DNA is kept, with 51 bases framed from the first base.